One and the same sample provided the 32 T cell receptor beta chains below, sequenced in a study of blood T cell repertoires in COVID-19 (dated by TCRdb to the early 2020s). The method behind the library was the immunoSEQ multiplex PCR assay. Not all clones reach the TCRdb copy of this immuneACCESS table, which keeps in-frame sequences only. Checked studies attribute under half of the gap to unresolved V genes and leave the rest unexplained. This sample holds some 160,000 clones; around 82% were observed only once. The ten largest clonotypes hold roughly 11% of the sample. Sequencing used peripheral blood. These receptors were taken from a man between 65 and 80 years old with active or convalescent COVID-19.

The chain links TRBV4-1 to TRBJ1-2; a possible D gene is TRBD1 (6 bases). Germline V lookup: CDR1 MGHRA, CDR2 YSYEKL. V lost 6 bases and J 0 bases, leaving 14 bases between the germline ends. The CDR3 sequence is 15 residues long. The CDR3 DNA reads TGCGCCAGCAGGCTTCTGGACAGTCCTAACTATGGCTACACCTTC. It encodes CASRLLDSPNYGYTF.

A few counts support this clone. The chain employs TRBV7-6 and TRBJ2-5; D possibly corresponds to TRBD1 (6 bases). The V and J ends lost 5 bases and 2 bases respectively, with 9 bases between them. This CDR3 comprises 13 residues. Per germline, CDR1 SGHVS and CDR2 FNYEAQ. The CDR3 is CASSRGHQETQYF. The CDR3 nucleotides are TGTGCCAGCAGCCGGGGACATCAAGAGACCCAGTACTTC. The full variable domain, in which reference TRBV7-6 and TRBJ2-5 provide the parts outside the CDR3, is GAGVSQSPRYKVTKRGQDVALRCDPISGHVSLYWYRQALGQGPEFLTYFNYEAQQDKSGLPNDRFSAERPEGSISTLTIQRTEQRDSAMYRCASSRGHQETQYFGPGTRLLVL.

This sequence joins TRBV3-1 (or the pseudogene TRBV3-2) and TRBJ1-1, with D unclear. The germline CDR1 and CDR2 sequences are LGHDT and YNNKEL (reference sequence). V lost 6 bases and J 4 bases, leaving 15 bases between the germline ends. The CDR3 extends over 14 amino acids. CDR3 loop: CASSRRGAATEAFF. The CDR3 DNA reads as TGTGCCAGCAGTCGCCGGGGAGCGGCCACTGAAGCTTTCTTT.

This chain connects TRBV10-3 to TRBJ1-6; D ambiguous. CDR1 and CDR2 from the germline V gene are ENHRY and SYGVKD. The V gene lost 3 bases and the J gene lost 8 bases, with 8 bases spanning the gap. This CDR3 has 13 amino acids. CDR3: CAISDSADSPLHF. CDR3 nucleotide sequence: TGTGCCATCAGTGATAGTGCTGATTCACCCCTCCACTTT.

This clone has just one count. The J gene is TRBJ2-7, the V gene TRBV19, with D possibly matching TRBD1 (6 bases). Trimming pared 3 bases from V and 1 base from J, leaving 10 bases between. Germline assignment: CDR1 LNHDA and CDR2 SQIVND (reference sequence). This CDR3 contains 14 residues. The CDR3 DNA follows: TGTGCCAGTAGTATCGGACAGCCTTCCTACGAGCAGTACTTC. It translates to CASSIGQPSYEQYF.

The chain carries TRBV18 and TRBJ1-1, with 7 nucleotides matching TRBD1. The CDR3 loop spans 17 amino acids. Germline CDR1 KGHSH, CDR2 LQKENI. The junction had 14 bases not matched to a gene; V was cut back by 3 bases and J by 4 bases. CDR3 nucleotide sequence: TGTGCCAGCTCACCCCTATCCTTACAGGGGCGGGGCACTGAAGCTTTCTTT. Translated: CASSPLSLQGRGTEAFF.

This clone has a handful of counts. J is TRBJ1-5 and V is TRBV15; 8 bases map to TRBD1. CDR1 and CDR2 from the germline V gene are LNHNV and YYDKDF (reference sequence). Trimming removed 1 base from V and 7 bases from J; junction bases left unmatched: 12. The CDR3 consists of 17 residues. This chain's CDR3 is CATSRAGTGHSRQPQHF. The CDR3 coding sequence is TGTGCCACCAGCAGAGCCGGGACAGGACATTCGAGACAGCCCCAGCATTTT.

DNA for the CDR3: TGTGCCAGCAGCTTGAGGACAGGGGCCAGTGGCAATGAGCAGTTCTTC. This encodes CASSLRTGASGNEQFF. The V call is TRBV5-4, the J call TRBJ2-1; 9 bases align to TRBD1. V gave up 1 base and J gave up 6 bases; unmatched junction bases: 8. This CDR3 has 16 residues. Per germline, CDR1 SGHNT and CDR2 YYREEE (reference sequence).

This chain links TRBV9 with TRBJ1-2, with 7 bases fitting TRBD1. CDR1 is SGDLS and CDR2 is YYNGEE in the germline V gene. Trimming at V came to 0 bases and at J to 0 bases, leaving 5 bases not matched to a gene. The CDR3 covers 16 residues. The CDR3 DNA follows: TGTGCCAGCAGCGTAGGGTTGGGACAGACTAACTATGGCTACACCTTC. Protein sequence: CASSVGLGQTNYGYTF.

The chain links TRBV28 to TRBJ2-1, with 12 bases lining up with TRBD2. V was pared by 5 bases and J by 5 bases, with 4 bases of the junction left unmatched. Germline loops: CDR1 MDHEN, CDR2 SYDVKM. The CDR3 contains 15 residues. The CDR3 sequence: CASSPRTSGDNEQFF. In DNA, the CDR3 is TGTGCCAGCAGTCCGCGGACTAGCGGGGACAATGAGCAGTTCTTC.

This clone was recorded only once. This rearrangement joins TRBV4-3 to TRBJ2-2; D may be TRBD1 (5 bases). The CDR3 spans 18 residues. V lost 3 bases and J 6 bases, leaving 23 bases between the germline ends. The germline gives CDR1 LGHNA, CDR2 YSLEER. This CDR3 reads CASSQRLLRDWESGELFF. The CDR3 DNA is TGCGCCAGCAGCCAGAGGCTCCTCAGGGATTGGGAATCCGGGGAGCTGTTTTTT.

The chain uses TRBV6-5 and TRBJ1-2; D not certain. CDR1 is MNHEY and CDR2 is SVGAGI in the germline V gene. The CDR3 contains 13 residues. Trimming removed 4 bases from V and 2 bases from J, with 8 bases in between. CDR3 bases: TGTGCCAGCAGTTCGTGGCAAAACTATGGCTACACCTTC. It is translated as CASSSWQNYGYTF.

This clone was recorded once. The chain employs TRBV6-6 and TRBJ1-1, with 8 bases identical to TRBD1. From germline, CDR1 is MNHNY and CDR2 SVGAGI (reference sequence). The V gene end was trimmed by 2 bases and the J gene end by 6 bases; junction bases not matched to a gene: 5. CDR3 length: 14 residues. CDR3 protein: CASSYTGQGAEAFF. CDR3 coding DNA: TGTGCCAGCAGTTACACAGGACAGGGCGCTGAAGCTTTCTTT.

This chain links TRBV5-4 with TRBJ2-7, with 14 bases matching TRBD2. The V and J ends lost 4 bases and 3 bases, in that order; junction bases with no gene match: 6. Germline V gene lookup returns CDR1 SGHNT and CDR2 YYREEE (reference sequence). This CDR3 region has 16 residues. CDR3 residues: CASSPGLAGVLYEQYF. The CDR3 nucleotides are TGTGCCAGCAGCCCGGGACTAGCGGGAGTCCTCTACGAGCAGTACTTC.

The chain combines TRBV5-5 with TRBJ1-1; maybe TRBD1 (5 bases). Germline V gene sequence: CDR1 SGHKS, CDR2 YYEKEE (reference sequence). The V end lost 2 bases, the J end lost 0 bases, and 11 bases lay between the germline ends. This CDR3 is 15 amino acids long. The CDR3: CASSFQTALNTEAFF. The CDR3 DNA follows: TGTGCCAGCAGCTTCCAGACAGCTTTGAACACTGAAGCTTTCTTT.

This clone came up once. The gene calls are TRBV15 and TRBJ2-1, with TRBD1 matching 9 bases. The V segment lost 3 bases and the J segment 6 bases; nucleotides outside the gene matches: 12. The CDR3 is made up of 17 amino acids. Germline CDR1 LNHNV, CDR2 YYDKDF (reference sequence). CDR3 coding DNA: TGTGCCACCAGCAGGGAACCTACAGGGGGCAATACCAATGAGCAGTTCTTC. Its protein is CATSREPTGGNTNEQFF.

This sequence joins TRBV6-2 or TRBV6-3 and TRBJ2-3, with TRBD1 as a possible D gene (6 bases). Germline V lookup: CDR1 MNHEY, CDR2 SVGEGT. This CDR3 is built from 14 residues. V was clipped by 5 bases and J by 7 bases, with 16 bases between them. Here the CDR3 reads CASSLPRQDNTQYF. The CDR3, as DNA: TGTGCCAGCAGTCTCCCCCGACAGGATAATACGCAGTATTTT.

The chain recombines TRBV7-8 with TRBJ2-1; 7 nucleotides agree with TRBD2. CDR1 is SGHVS and CDR2 is FQNEAQ in the germline V gene. This CDR3 contains 18 residues. Germline trimming cut 5 bases from V and 2 bases from J; bases unmatched to any gene: 15. The CDR3 sequence: CASSQRSPGRLTYNEQFF. As DNA, the CDR3 is TGTGCCAGCAGCCAGAGGAGCCCCGGGAGGTTGACCTACAATGAGCAGTTCTTC.

For the CDR3, the DNA is TGTGCCAGCAGTGACAGTCAGGCGTGGAGGCATAATTCACCCCTCCACTTT. Translating it yields CASSDSQAWRHNSPLHF. The chain recombines TRBV25-1 with TRBJ1-6; no clear D gene. Germline CDR1 and CDR2: MGHDK and SYGVNS. The CDR3 spans 17 residues. Deletions cut 3 bases from V and 5 bases from J, with 17 bases between.

The rearrangement joins TRBV28 to TRBJ2-1, with 9 bases matching TRBD2. The CDR3 runs 16 residues. Germline loops: CDR1 MDHEN, CDR2 SYDVKM. After removal of 6 bases from V and 1 base from J, the junction contained 7 bases not matched to a gene. For the CDR3, the DNA is TGTGCCAGCAGCCTCCTTAGCGGGAGTTCCTACAATGAGCAGTTCTTC. This translates into CASSLLSGSSYNEQFF.

The CDR3 coding sequence is TGTGCCAGCAGTCCCCCATGGGACAGAAGAAATCAGCCCCAGCATTTT. Translating gives CASSPPWDRRNQPQHF. The rearrangement links TRBV28 to TRBJ1-5; 7 bases line up with TRBD1. This CDR3 region has 16 residues. Germline V CDR1 and CDR2: MDHEN, SYDVKM. V was clipped by 5 bases and J by 4 bases; unmatched bases: 11. Filled out from reference TRBV28 and TRBJ1-5, the complete variable domain reads DVKVTQSSRYLVKRTGEKVFLECVQDMDHENMFWYRQDPGLGLRLIYFSYDVKMKEKGDIPEGYSVSREKKERFSLILESASTNQTSMYLCASSPPWDRRNQPQHFGDGTRLSIL.

The chain employs TRBV5-1 and TRBJ1-1; TRBD1 matches at 7 bases. CDR3 size: 15 residues. The J segment lost 1 base and the V segment lost 4 bases, leaving 7 bases of the junction unmatched. Germline assignment: CDR1 SGHRS and CDR2 YFSETQ. CDR3 sequence reads: CASSRWTGPNTEAFF. Written as DNA, the CDR3 is TGCGCCAGCAGCCGGTGGACAGGCCCGAACACTGAAGCTTTCTTT.

The chain carries TRBV5-1 and TRBJ1-5, with 10 nucleotides matching TRBD1. Germline CDR1 SGHRS, CDR2 YFSETQ. The CDR3 runs 15 residues. J was trimmed by 6 bases and V by 0 bases; bases with no gene match: 3. The CDR3 is CASSLGTGGPQPQHF. The CDR3 DNA reads as TGCGCCAGCAGCTTGGGGACAGGGGGGCCTCAGCCCCAGCATTTT.

J is TRBJ2-7 and V is TRBV7-8; TRBD1 agrees at 10 bases. CDR1 is SGHVS and CDR2 is FQNEAQ in the germline V gene. The CDR3 loop spans 14 amino acids. The trim removed 2 bases at V and 5 bases at J, leaving 3 bases unmatched. CDR3 residues: CASSLRDRGHEQYF. CDR3 DNA: TGTGCCAGCAGCTTACGGGACAGGGGCCACGAGCAGTACTTC.

The chain links TRBV4-3 to TRBJ2-2; 8 bases are shared with TRBD1. Germline loops: CDR1 LGHNA, CDR2 YSLEER. Trimming took 4 bases from V and 7 from J; bases not matched to a gene: 11. CDR3 length: 16 amino acids. CDR3 protein: CASSPGRGLLIGELFF. The DNA for the CDR3 is TGCGCCAGCAGCCCCGGCAGGGGGCTCTTAATCGGGGAGCTGTTTTTT.

A few counts support this clone. This chain uses TRBV7-2 with TRBJ2-7, with TRBD1 matching 10 bases. Trimming took 5 bases from V and 5 from J; bases not matched to a gene: 9. CDR3 length: 15 amino acids. Germline V gives CDR1 SGHTA, CDR2 FQGNSA. In DNA, the CDR3 is TGTGCCAGCAGCCCCCGACAGGGGGCTGGAAACGAGCAGTACTTC. Translation gives CASSPRQGAGNEQYF.

As DNA, the CDR3 is TGTGCCAGTACCAATGGGGGGACTAGCGTCTACAATGAGCAGTTCTTC. Translation gives CASTNGGTSVYNEQFF. The genes are TRBV19 and TRBJ2-1, with 10 bases lining up with TRBD2. Looked up from germline, CDR1 is LNHDA and CDR2 is SQIVND (reference sequence). The CDR3 covers 16 residues. The junction had 9 bases not matched to a gene; V was cut back by 7 bases and J by 3 bases.

The rearrangement links TRBV5-1 to TRBJ2-1; D is unclear. V was clipped by 0 bases and J by 0 bases, with 7 bases between them. The CDR3 totals 15 residues. Looked up from germline, CDR1 is SGHRS and CDR2 is YFSETQ. CDR3 nucleotide sequence: TGCGCCAGCAGCTTGGTCATGAGCTCCTACAATGAGCAGTTCTTC. Amino acids: CASSLVMSSYNEQFF.

V is TRBV28 and J is TRBJ2-7, with 7 bases aligning to TRBD1. Germline CDR1 MDHEN, CDR2 SYDVKM. The CDR3 consists of 14 residues. J lost 6 bases, V lost 3 bases, and 8 bases had no gene match. CDR3 coding DNA: TGTGCCAGCAGTTTCCCGACAGGGCTACGCGAGCAGTACTTC. Amino acids: CASSFPTGLREQYF.

There are a few counts of this clone. This chain uses TRBV28 with TRBJ1-2; 7 bases map to TRBD1. The V segment lost 7 bases and the J segment 4 bases; nucleotides outside the gene matches: 12. Looked up from germline, CDR1 is MDHEN and CDR2 is SYDVKM. CDR3 size: 15 residues. The CDR3 DNA sequence: TGTGCCAGCACCTTCTCCGACAGGGCAACCTATGGCTACACCTTC. Its protein is CASTFSDRATYGYTF.

V is TRBV20-1 and J is TRBJ2-2, with D perhaps matching TRBD2 (6 bases). V was trimmed by 3 bases and J by 4 bases, leaving 9 bases between them. The CDR3 covers 13 residues. The germline V gene has CDR1 DFQATT and CDR2 SNEGSKA (reference sequence). CDR3 amino acids: CSASRGFTGELFF. The CDR3 DNA reads as TGCAGTGCTAGTCGGGGGTTCACCGGGGAGCTGTTTTTT.

The gene calls are TRBV5-1 and TRBJ1-4, with 10 bases matching TRBD1. Germline CDR1 reads SGHRS; CDR2 reads YFSETQ. The CDR3 covers 17 residues. V lost 2 bases and J lost 0; bases outside the gene matches: 4. The CDR3 nucleotides are TGCGCCAGCAGCTTCGGGACAGGGGCCTCAACTAATGAAAAACTGTTTTTT. Its protein is CASSFGTGASTNEKLFF.